The TCR beta chain under discussion was sequenced for a study of T-cell reconstitution after alpha-beta-depleted transplantation in children. For TCRbeta, the library was prepared with unique molecular identifiers. MiXCR was run by TCRdb on the PCR reads, yielding one entry per CDR3 protein. The table shows 250,000 to 400,000 distinct CDR3 sequences, with 20% to 30% occurring only once. The sample consisted of PBMCs, mostly from graft donor cells, taken 180 days after TCRalphabeta/CD19-depleted stem cell transplant. The clonotype originates from a male patient aged 10 to 17 who had a stem cell transplant for acute lymphoblastic leukemia, so the T cells may come from the graft donor.

The CDR3 nucleotides read TGTGCCAGCAGCTTGGGATCAGGGAATTCACCCCTCCACTTT. Its protein product is CASSLGSGNSPLHF. The chain carries TRBV5-4 and TRBJ1-6, with D tentatively TRBD1 (5 bases). The CDR3 extends over 14 amino acids. Germline CDR1 reads SGHNT; CDR2 reads YYREEE (reference sequence). V was clipped by 0 bases and J by 7 bases, with 8 bases between them.